This passage covers 11 T cell receptor beta chains from one sample sequenced in a study of PD-L1 blockade in urothelial cancer. Data came from immunoSEQ multiplex PCR; TCRdb stores just in-frame clones and leaves some out. The sample includes 35,000 to 40,000 clones, roughly a third seen only once; the top ten take more than 8.5%. Sample: tumor tissue, taken before atezolizumab (anti-PD-L1) treatment. These receptors were taken from a man between 60 and 70 years old with urothelial cancer.

This clone showed up just a few times. This chain connects TRBV7-5 to TRBJ2-5. TRBV7-5 has pseudogene status. The CDR3 is 14 residues long. The CDR3 nucleotides read TGTGCCAGCAGCTTAACCCCTCGACGGGAGACCCAGTACTTC. It yields the protein CASSLTPRRETQYF.

This clone was picked up many times. The chain employs TRBV7-2 and TRBJ1-1; no reliable D call. There are 13 residues in the CDR3. The germline V gene has CDR1 SGHTA and CDR2 FQGNSA. V was trimmed by 7 bases and J by 4 bases, leaving 13 bases between them. CDR3 coding DNA: TGTGCCAGCACCCCGATTGGGTCCACTGAAGCTTTCTTT. The encoded protein is CASTPIGSTEAFF. Drawing the rest from reference TRBV7-2 and TRBJ1-1, the complete variable domain is GAGVSQSPSNKVTEKGKDVELRCDPISGHTALYWYRQSLGQGLEFLIYFQGNSAPDKSGLPSDRFSAERTGGSVSTLTIQRTQQEDSAVYLCASTPIGSTEAFFGQGTRLTVV.

As regards this clone: The junction differs from germline at one of its ends, possibly a read error. The rearrangement links TRBV6-8 to TRBJ2-5; D not certain. Germline CDR1 is MNHGY and CDR2 is SAAAGT. The CDR3 has 13 amino acids. The CDR3 DNA is TGTGCCATCAGTATGACGGAAGAAGAGACCCAGTACTTC. Its protein product is CAISMTEEETQYF.

Remarks on this clone: The sample carries other DNA sequences with the same CDR3. In nucleotides, the CDR3 is TGTGCCAGTAGTCCGCGGACCGTATACGAGCAGTACTTC. Its translation is CASSPRTVYEQYF. The chain uses TRBV19 and TRBJ2-7; no firm D call. Germline V gene data show CDR1 as LNHDA and CDR2 as SQIVND (reference sequence). This CDR3 region has 13 residues. V was clipped by 5 bases and J by 4 bases, with 12 bases between them.

This clone appeared a few times. V is TRBV6-8 and J is TRBJ2-7; maybe TRBD2 (5 bases). Germline CDR1 reads MNHGY; CDR2 reads SAAAGT. V lost 6 bases to trimming and J lost 0 bases, with 15 bases between them. The CDR3 has 15 amino acids. CDR3 sequence reads: CASRGAELLSYEQYF. CDR3 sequence (DNA): TGTGCCAGCAGAGGAGCGGAGCTACTCTCCTACGAGCAGTACTTC.

The table lists this clone with many counts. The J gene is TRBJ1-2, the V gene TRBV11-3; D is undetermined. CDR1 SGHNT and CDR2 YENEEA come from the germline V gene. The CDR3 length is 14 residues. V gave up 2 bases and J gave up 2 bases, with 9 bases separating them. This CDR3 reads CASSLTTANYGYTF. The CDR3 DNA reads TGTGCCAGCAGCTTAACAACGGCCAACTATGGCTACACCTTC.

The gene calls are TRBV30 and TRBJ2-1; no clear D gene. This CDR3 contains 12 residues. V lost 2 bases and J lost 9, with 11 bases in between. Germline assignment: CDR1 GTSNPN and CDR2 SVGIG (reference sequence). The DNA for the CDR3 is TGTGCCTGGAGTCGTGAGTTGGGTGAGCAGTTCTTC. This gives the protein CAWSRELGEQFF.

The gene calls are TRBV11-3 and TRBJ1-2; D remains unclear. CDR3 length: 15 residues. V was pared by 2 bases and J by 5 bases, with 15 bases between. Germline lookup yields CDR1 SGHNT and CDR2 YENEEA. The DNA for the CDR3 is TGTGCCAGCAGCTTAAGCGCGAAGGGAGGGTATGGCTACACCTTC. Translation: CASSLSAKGGYGYTF.

The chain couples TRBV11-3 to TRBJ2-5; D is ambiguous. Trimming pared 1 base from V and 1 base from J, leaving 10 bases between. The germline V gene encodes CDR1 SGHNT and CDR2 YENEEA. CDR3 length: 15 residues. The CDR3 protein is CASSLVGGPQETQYF. In DNA form, the CDR3 reads TGTGCCAGCAGCTTAGTAGGCGGCCCCCAAGAGACCCAGTACTTC.

The chain is built from TRBV14 and TRBJ1-3; D unresolved. Germline loops: CDR1 SGHDN, CDR2 FVKESK. The CDR3 is 16 amino acids. V was cut by 1 base and J by 4 bases, with 14 bases left in between. CDR3 loop: CASSQADGLRGNTIYF. DNA of the CDR3: TGTGCCAGCAGCCAAGCAGACGGCCTAAGGGGAAACACCATATATTTT.

This clone has ten or more counts. The chain recombines TRBV2 with TRBJ2-5, with a tentative D call TRBD1 (6 bases). Trimming stripped 10 bases from V and 5 bases from J, with 23 bases between. The CDR3 totals 15 residues. Germline V gene lookup returns CDR1 SNHLY and CDR2 FYNNEI. CDR3 residues: CATLRQRMGAETQYF. DNA for the CDR3: TGTGCCACCCTACGCCAGCGGATGGGGGCGGAGACCCAGTACTTC.